A selection of T cell receptor beta chains follows, all from one sample in a study of blood T cell repertoires in COVID-19. Libraries were prepared by immunoSEQ multiplex PCR; TCRdb keeps only in-frame clonotypes and omits some of them. The table has 30,000 to 40,000 clones, over 75% seen once. Sequencing was performed on peripheral blood. All receptors come from a man aged 55 to 70 with active COVID-19. CDR3s include the opening cysteine and the closing phenylalanine or tryptophan. Fields, in order: CDR3 length, J gene, D gene, V gene, clone size, CDR3 protein, CDR3 DNA. D genes are given only for firm matches. Only part of the rows carry a size: once, few, many, or a class if the clone is expanded.

cdr3_length: 16
j_call: TRBJ2-7
d_call: TRBD1
v_call: TRBV24-1
clone_size: -
cdr3_aa: CATSDPDGTGESKQYF
cdr3_nt: TGTGCCACCAGTGATCCCGATGGGACAGGGGAGTCGAAGCAGTACTTC

cdr3_length: 14
j_call: TRBJ2-7
d_call: -
v_call: TRBV3-1/TRBV3-2
clone_size: once
cdr3_aa: CASSQNGGGYEQYF
cdr3_nt: TGTGCCAGCAGCCAAAACGGCGGCGGCTACGAGCAGTACTTC

cdr3_length: 15
j_call: TRBJ2-2
d_call: TRBD2
v_call: TRBV12-5
clone_size: -
cdr3_aa: CASARTSGNTGELFF
cdr3_nt: TGTGCTAGTGCCCGGACTAGCGGGAACACCGGGGAGCTGTTTTTT

cdr3_length: 17
j_call: TRBJ2-7
d_call: TRBD2
v_call: TRBV5-6
clone_size: -
cdr3_aa: CASSLGWGGPSTYEQYF
cdr3_nt: TGTGCCAGCAGCTTGGGCTGGGGGGGACCCTCGACCTACGAGCAGTACTTC

cdr3_length: 14
j_call: TRBJ2-7
d_call: -
v_call: TRBV5-5
clone_size: -
cdr3_aa: CASSLGGLAYEQYF
cdr3_nt: TGTGCCAGCAGCTTAGGGGGTCTGGCCTACGAGCAGTACTTC

cdr3_length: 15
j_call: TRBJ2-3
d_call: -
v_call: TRBV18
clone_size: -
cdr3_aa: CASSPGGLDTDTQYF
cdr3_nt: TGTGCCAGCTCACCGGGAGGTTTGGACACAGATACGCAGTATTTT

cdr3_length: 12
j_call: TRBJ2-4
d_call: -
v_call: TRBV12-3/TRBV12-4
clone_size: -
cdr3_aa: CASSFYQGFQYF
cdr3_nt: TGTGCCAGCAGTTTTTATCAGGGGTTTCAGTACTTC

cdr3_length: 15
j_call: TRBJ2-1
d_call: TRBD2
v_call: TRBV19
clone_size: -
cdr3_aa: CASRTSGASYNEQFF
cdr3_nt: TGTGCCAGTAGGACTAGCGGGGCCTCCTACAATGAGCAGTTCTTC

cdr3_length: 15
j_call: TRBJ1-4
d_call: -
v_call: TRBV6-5
clone_size: few
cdr3_aa: CASSYSTRSNEKLFF
cdr3_nt: TGTGCCAGCAGTTACTCGACACGCTCCAATGAAAAACTGTTTTTT

cdr3_length: 15
j_call: TRBJ2-7
d_call: -
v_call: TRBV3-1/TRBV3-2
clone_size: -
cdr3_aa: CASSQDLLALYEQYF
cdr3_nt: TGTGCCAGCAGCCAAGATCTTCTAGCCCTCTACGAGCAGTACTTC

cdr3_length: 14
j_call: TRBJ2-1
d_call: TRBD2
v_call: TRBV24-1
clone_size: -
cdr3_aa: CATSVAGLRNEQFF
cdr3_nt: TGTGCCACCAGTGTAGCGGGACTAAGGAATGAGCAGTTCTTC

cdr3_length: 13
j_call: TRBJ2-7
d_call: -
v_call: TRBV27
clone_size: -
cdr3_aa: CASSLVPGYEQYF
cdr3_nt: TGTGCCAGCAGTTTAGTTCCGGGGTACGAGCAGTACTTC

cdr3_length: 14
j_call: TRBJ2-7
d_call: -
v_call: TRBV5-6
clone_size: -
cdr3_aa: CASSSAGDKVEQYF
cdr3_nt: TGTGCCAGCAGCTCGGCGGGCGACAAGGTTGAGCAGTACTTC

cdr3_length: 16
j_call: TRBJ1-2
d_call: TRBD1
v_call: TRBV6-2/TRBV6-3
clone_size: -
cdr3_aa: CASSYQDRGHGDGYTF
cdr3_nt: TGTGCCAGCAGTTACCAAGACAGGGGGCACGGGGATGGCTACACCTTC

cdr3_length: 13
j_call: TRBJ1-6
d_call: -
v_call: TRBV19
clone_size: -
cdr3_aa: CASRRDYNSPLHF
cdr3_nt: TGTGCCAGCCGACGGGACTATAATTCACCCCTCCACTTT

cdr3_length: 14
j_call: TRBJ1-1
d_call: TRBD1
v_call: TRBV6-2/TRBV6-3
clone_size: few
cdr3_aa: CASSETGVYTEAFF
cdr3_nt: TGTGCCAGCAGTGAGACAGGGGTGTATACTGAAGCTTTCTTT

cdr3_length: 15
j_call: TRBJ2-7
d_call: TRBD2
v_call: TRBV5-4
clone_size: -
cdr3_aa: CASSPSAGITYEQYF
cdr3_nt: TGTGCCAGCAGCCCCTCAGCGGGAATAACCTACGAGCAGTACTTC

cdr3_length: 15
j_call: TRBJ1-6
d_call: -
v_call: TRBV28
clone_size: -
cdr3_aa: CASSFSGGYNSPLHF
cdr3_nt: TGTGCCAGCAGTTTCTCAGGCGGGTATAATTCACCCCTCCACTTT

cdr3_length: 13
j_call: TRBJ1-2
d_call: TRBD1
v_call: TRBV5-6
clone_size: -
cdr3_aa: CASSSGQSYGYTF
cdr3_nt: TGTGCCAGCAGCTCGGGACAGAGCTATGGCTACACCTTC

cdr3_length: 13
j_call: TRBJ2-3
d_call: -
v_call: TRBV7-9
clone_size: -
cdr3_aa: CASSSPPADTQYF
cdr3_nt: TGTGCCAGCAGCTCACCCCCGGCAGATACGCAGTATTTT

cdr3_length: 15
j_call: TRBJ2-5
d_call: TRBD1
v_call: TRBV18
clone_size: -
cdr3_aa: CASSQQGALQETQYF
cdr3_nt: TGTGCCAGCTCTCAACAGGGGGCCCTGCAAGAGACCCAGTACTTC

cdr3_length: 14
j_call: TRBJ2-2
d_call: TRBD2
v_call: TRBV25-1
clone_size: -
cdr3_aa: CASSTSGTAGELFF
cdr3_nt: TGTGCCAGTTCGACTAGCGGAACCGCCGGGGAGCTGTTTTTT

cdr3_length: 13
j_call: TRBJ1-5
d_call: -
v_call: TRBV28
clone_size: -
cdr3_aa: CASSLRVNQPQHF
cdr3_nt: TGTGCCAGCAGTTTGAGGGTTAATCAGCCCCAGCATTTT

cdr3_length: 17
j_call: TRBJ2-7
d_call: TRBD2
v_call: TRBV2
clone_size: -
cdr3_aa: CASNPPAGGPSSYEQYF
cdr3_nt: TGTGCCAGCAATCCCCCAGCGGGAGGCCCGAGCTCCTACGAGCAGTACTTC

cdr3_length: 14
j_call: TRBJ2-7
d_call: TRBD1
v_call: TRBV5-1
clone_size: -
cdr3_aa: CASSYGTGGYEQYF
cdr3_nt: TGCGCCAGCAGCTACGGGACAGGGGGGTACGAGCAGTACTTC

cdr3_length: 15
j_call: TRBJ1-5
d_call: -
v_call: TRBV5-6
clone_size: -
cdr3_aa: CASSLFQGGNQPQHF
cdr3_nt: TGTGCCAGCAGCTTGTTCCAGGGCGGCAATCAGCCCCAGCATTTT

cdr3_length: 18
j_call: TRBJ2-7
d_call: -
v_call: TRBV11-1
clone_size: once
cdr3_aa: CASSLALWGTPRAYEQYF
cdr3_nt: TGTGCCAGCAGCTTAGCGCTTTGGGGGACTCCGAGGGCCTACGAGCAGTACTTC

cdr3_length: 16
j_call: TRBJ2-3
d_call: -
v_call: TRBV5-1
clone_size: -
cdr3_aa: CASSYGGGKPPDTQYF
cdr3_nt: TGCGCCAGCAGCTACGGCGGCGGGAAACCCCCAGATACGCAGTATTTT

cdr3_length: 17
j_call: TRBJ2-1
d_call: TRBD2
v_call: TRBV27
clone_size: -
cdr3_aa: CASSFPVSGRRGNEQFF
cdr3_nt: TGTGCCAGCAGTTTCCCGGTTAGCGGGAGGCGGGGCAATGAGCAGTTCTTC

cdr3_length: 14
j_call: TRBJ1-4
d_call: TRBD1
v_call: TRBV6-1
clone_size: -
cdr3_aa: CASSETGGNEKLFF
cdr3_nt: TGTGCCAGCAGTGAAACAGGGGGCAATGAAAAACTGTTTTTT

cdr3_length: 16
j_call: TRBJ2-4
d_call: TRBD2
v_call: TRBV28
clone_size: -
cdr3_aa: CASSAGGFGTKNIQYF
cdr3_nt: TGTGCCAGCAGTGCCGGGGGGTTCGGGACCAAAAACATTCAGTACTTC

cdr3_length: 14
j_call: TRBJ2-2
d_call: -
v_call: TRBV7-3
clone_size: once
cdr3_aa: CATRQRSYTGELFF
cdr3_nt: TGTGCCACCAGGCAGCGGAGCTACACCGGGGAGCTGTTTTTT

cdr3_length: 18
j_call: TRBJ1-4
d_call: TRBD1
v_call: TRBV4-1
clone_size: -
cdr3_aa: CASSRRGRGTQEDEKLFF
cdr3_nt: TGCGCCAGCAGCCGGCGGGGCAGGGGGACCCAAGAGGATGAAAAACTGTTTTTT

cdr3_length: 15
j_call: TRBJ1-3
d_call: -
v_call: TRBV6-5
clone_size: once
cdr3_aa: CASSYGTMSGNTIYF
cdr3_nt: TGTGCCAGCAGTTACGGGACAATGTCTGGAAACACCATATATTTT

cdr3_length: 13
j_call: TRBJ2-5
d_call: -
v_call: TRBV2
clone_size: -
cdr3_aa: CASSPGTGRTQYF
cdr3_nt: TGTGCCAGCAGCCCCGGGACTGGCAGGACCCAGTACTTC

cdr3_length: 16
j_call: TRBJ1-1
d_call: -
v_call: TRBV18
clone_size: -
cdr3_aa: CASSQIPGTPYSEAFF
cdr3_nt: TGTGCCAGCTCCCAAATACCCGGGACACCCTACTCTGAAGCTTTCTTT

cdr3_length: 14
j_call: TRBJ2-7
d_call: -
v_call: TRBV24-1
clone_size: -
cdr3_aa: CATSDSGEPYEQYF
cdr3_nt: TGTGCCACCAGTGATTCAGGGGAACCCTACGAGCAGTACTTC

cdr3_length: 15
j_call: TRBJ2-1
d_call: -
v_call: TRBV19
clone_size: -
cdr3_aa: CASSSSGRGHNEQFF
cdr3_nt: TGTGCCAGTAGCAGTAGCGGAAGGGGTCACAATGAGCAGTTCTTC

cdr3_length: 13
j_call: TRBJ1-1
d_call: -
v_call: TRBV14
clone_size: -
cdr3_aa: CASSQQQGTEAFF
cdr3_nt: TGTGCCAGCAGCCAACAACAGGGCACTGAAGCTTTCTTT

cdr3_length: 12
j_call: TRBJ2-1
d_call: -
v_call: TRBV7-9
clone_size: -
cdr3_aa: CASSFRVDEQFF
cdr3_nt: TGTGCCAGCAGCTTCAGGGTGGATGAGCAGTTCTTC

cdr3_length: 16
j_call: TRBJ2-1
d_call: TRBD2
v_call: TRBV9
clone_size: -
cdr3_aa: CASSPRAGVPYNEQFF
cdr3_nt: TGTGCCAGCAGCCCTAGGGCGGGAGTCCCCTACAATGAGCAGTTCTTC

cdr3_length: 16
j_call: TRBJ2-1
d_call: TRBD1
v_call: TRBV10-1
clone_size: -
cdr3_aa: CASSPQPGQGLDEQFF
cdr3_nt: TGCGCCAGCAGCCCCCAACCGGGACAGGGGCTCGATGAGCAGTTCTTC

cdr3_length: 13
j_call: TRBJ1-1
d_call: -
v_call: TRBV10-1
clone_size: -
cdr3_aa: CASSETRNTEAFF
cdr3_nt: TGCGCCAGCAGTGAGACAAGGAACACTGAAGCTTTCTTT

cdr3_length: 13
j_call: TRBJ1-6
d_call: -
v_call: TRBV27
clone_size: -
cdr3_aa: CASSSQYNSPLHF
cdr3_nt: TGTGCCAGCAGTTCACAGTATAATTCACCCCTCCACTTT

cdr3_length: 14
j_call: TRBJ2-7
d_call: -
v_call: TRBV18
clone_size: -
cdr3_aa: CASSPLPAAYEQYF
cdr3_nt: TGTGCCAGCTCACCACTCCCTGCAGCCTACGAGCAGTACTTC

cdr3_length: 14
j_call: TRBJ2-1
d_call: -
v_call: TRBV28
clone_size: -
cdr3_aa: CASSPHRDGNEQFF
cdr3_nt: TGTGCCAGCAGCCCCCACAGGGATGGCAATGAGCAGTTCTTC

cdr3_length: 15
j_call: TRBJ1-5
d_call: TRBD1
v_call: TRBV10-3
clone_size: -
cdr3_aa: CAISDPGQVNQPQHF
cdr3_nt: TGTGCCATCAGTGACCCGGGACAGGTTAATCAGCCCCAGCATTTT

cdr3_length: 17
j_call: TRBJ2-7
d_call: -
v_call: TRBV28
clone_size: -
cdr3_aa: CASSLGGRAGLSYEQYF
cdr3_nt: TGTGCCAGCAGTTTGGGTGGACGGGCGGGGCTGTCCTACGAGCAGTACTTC

cdr3_length: 14
j_call: TRBJ2-1
d_call: -
v_call: TRBV6-4
clone_size: -
cdr3_aa: CASSVRLDGYEQFF
cdr3_nt: TGTGCCAGCAGTGTCCGACTAGATGGGTATGAGCAGTTCTTC

cdr3_length: 14
j_call: TRBJ2-7
d_call: -
v_call: TRBV7-5
clone_size: -
cdr3_aa: CVRSPQGRSYEQYF
cdr3_nt: TGTGTCAGAAGCCCACAGGGGAGATCCTACGAGCAGTACTTC

cdr3_length: 14
j_call: TRBJ1-5
d_call: -
v_call: TRBV7-9
clone_size: -
cdr3_aa: CASSRAGNNQPQHF
cdr3_nt: TGTGCCAGCAGTCGAGCGGGTAACAATCAGCCCCAGCATTTT

cdr3_length: 14
j_call: TRBJ1-4
d_call: TRBD1
v_call: TRBV7-9
clone_size: -
cdr3_aa: CASSLSGGGEKLFF
cdr3_nt: TGTGCCAGCAGCTTATCAGGGGGCGGTGAAAAACTGTTTTTT

cdr3_length: 15
j_call: TRBJ2-2
d_call: TRBD1
v_call: TRBV18
clone_size: -
cdr3_aa: CASSQGQKNTGELFF
cdr3_nt: TGTGCCAGCTCTCAGGGACAGAAGAACACCGGGGAGCTGTTTTTT

cdr3_length: 17
j_call: TRBJ2-2
d_call: -
v_call: TRBV15
clone_size: -
cdr3_aa: CATSRVSGSVVTGELFF
cdr3_nt: TGTGCCACCAGCAGAGTGTCGGGGTCAGTAGTCACCGGGGAGCTGTTTTTT

cdr3_length: 13
j_call: TRBJ2-7
d_call: -
v_call: TRBV6-5
clone_size: -
cdr3_aa: CASSYGRGYEQYF
cdr3_nt: TGTGCCAGCAGTTACGGGCGGGGCTACGAGCAGTACTTC